A selection of T cell receptor beta chains follows, all from one sample in a study of blood T cell repertoires in COVID-19. Here immunoSEQ multiplex PCR was the method, and the copy in TCRdb shows in-frame clones only, minus some. This repertoire shows under 150,000 clones, around 83% found once; its top ten account for approximately 4%. Source material: peripheral blood. The receptor source for this set is a human donor in a cohort sampled during active COVID-19. Each CDR3 is given with its conserved first and last residue. A D gene is named only where the DNA matches it firmly. The size field is filled for only some rows; it gives once, few, many or a size class.

>.|TRBV4-1|few|TRBJ1-2
CASSQVSRRGSKDGYTF
TGCGCCAGCAGCCAAGTAAGTCGGAGGGGCAGTAAGGATGGCTACACCTTC
>TRBD2|TRBV6-5|.|TRBJ2-3
CASSFLAGGTTDTQYF
TGTGCCAGCAGTTTTCTAGCGGGGGGCACCACAGATACGCAGTATTTT
>TRBD2|TRBV2|.|TRBJ2-3
CARAKLAGGTQYF
TGTGCCAGGGCAAAACTAGCGGGTGGTACGCAGTATTTT
>.|TRBV14|.|TRBJ1-2
CASSPHSRDSNYGYTF
TGTGCCAGCAGCCCCCATAGTCGAGATTCTAACTATGGCTACACCTTC
>TRBD2|TRBV7-9|.|TRBJ2-7
CASSSGREVSYEQYF
TGTGCCAGCAGTTCAGGGAGGGAAGTATCCTACGAGCAGTACTTC
>.|TRBV7-9|.|TRBJ1-4
CASSFTGNEKLFF
TGTGCCAGCAGCTTCACGGGGAATGAAAAACTGTTTTTT
>TRBD1|TRBV5-1|.|TRBJ1-4
CASSVGDRDNEKLFF
TGCGCCAGCAGCGTCGGTGACAGGGATAATGAAAAACTGTTTTTT
>TRBD2|TRBV7-6|.|TRBJ2-3
CASSPRTSGPHTDTQYF
TGTGCCAGCAGCCCCAGGACTAGCGGGCCCCACACAGATACGCAGTATTTT
>.|TRBV30|.|TRBJ1-1
CAWSWAKNTEAFF
TGTGCCTGGAGTTGGGCCAAGAACACTGAAGCTTTCTTT
>.|TRBV2|.|TRBJ2-1
CASSEVQPTLLSNEQFF
TGTGCCAGCAGTGAAGTACAGCCAACCCTATTGAGTAATGAGCAGTTCTTC
>.|TRBV12-3/TRBV12-4|.|TRBJ1-6
CASSPSVVFLHF
TGTGCCAGCAGTCCTTCAGTGGTCTTCCTCCACTTT
>TRBD1|TRBV5-5|.|TRBJ2-5
CASSLEQGEETQYF
TGTGCCAGCAGCTTGGAACAGGGGGAGGAGACCCAGTACTTC
>TRBD1|TRBV29-1|.|TRBJ2-5
CSVGDRYQETQYF
TGCAGCGTTGGGGACAGGTACCAAGAGACCCAGTACTTC
>TRBD2|TRBV7-9|many|TRBJ2-5
CASRGTSGAVGPETQYF
TGTGCCAGCAGGGGGACTAGCGGAGCGGTAGGGCCCGAGACCCAGTACTTC
>.|TRBV11-2|.|TRBJ1-5
CASSLEVTPPQHF
TGTGCCAGCAGCTTAGAGGTCACTCCCCCCCAGCATTTT